Presented here are 7 T cell receptor beta chains from one specimen sequenced in a study of cytotoxic CD8 clonotypes in ibrutinib-treated CLL. Sequencing used immunoSEQ multiplex PCR; TCRdb keeps in-frame clones, though not all of them. The data show 150,000 or so clones, about 80% seen once. This specimen consisted of PBMCs, obtained after 12 months of ibrutinib treatment. Receptors originate from a human donor with chronic lymphocytic leukemia.

This chain connects TRBV4-1 to TRBJ2-3; D is uncertain. There are 14 residues in the CDR3. The germline V gene encodes CDR1 MGHRA and CDR2 YSYEKL. The germline V and J ends were trimmed by 0 bases and 10 bases, with 14 bases remaining between them. The CDR3 is CASSQDAALGSQYF. The CDR3, as DNA: TGCGCCAGCAGCCAAGACGCCGCCCTAGGATCGCAGTATTTT.

The chain has TRBV6-5 and TRBJ1-1; D unclear. Germline values: CDR1 MNHEY, CDR2 SVGAGI. The CDR3 totals 14 residues. Deletions cut 5 bases from V and 3 bases from J, with 13 bases between. CDR3 sequence reads: CASSPIRWDTEAFF. The CDR3 nucleotides read TGTGCCAGCAGTCCGATTCGGTGGGACACTGAAGCTTTCTTT.

The V call is TRBV19, the J call TRBJ1-4; D remains unclear. The V gene lost 3 bases and the J gene lost 3 bases, with 11 bases spanning the gap. CDR3 length: 15 amino acids. In germline, CDR1 is LNHDA, CDR2 SQIVND (reference sequence). The CDR3 is CASSIEGSANEKLFF. DNA of the CDR3: TGTGCCAGTAGTATTGAGGGTTCTGCTAATGAAAAACTGTTTTTT.

The chain combines TRBV27 with TRBJ1-1, with TRBD1 matching 8 bases. The CDR3 sequence is 15 residues long. V was clipped by 2 bases and J by 5 bases; unmatched bases: 7. Germline V gene sequence: CDR1 MNHEY, CDR2 SMNVEV (reference sequence). CDR3 in DNA: TGTGCCAGCAGTTTAACAACAGGGGGTCGGACTGAAGCTTTCTTT. Its translation: CASSLTTGGRTEAFF.

The J gene is TRBJ1-4, the V gene TRBV2, with D possibly TRBD1 on 5 matching bases. V gave up 8 bases and J gave up 5 bases, with 12 bases separating them. Germline V gene data show CDR1 as SNHLY and CDR2 as FYNNEI. CDR3 length: 13 amino acids. The CDR3 DNA reads TGTGCCAGCGGGGGGACCAGAAATGAAAAACTGTTTTTT. Protein: CASGGTRNEKLFF.

This clone was seen a few times. This chain joins TRBV7-9 and TRBJ2-2; maybe TRBD2 (6 bases). The V gene lost 5 bases and the J gene lost 6 bases, with 13 bases spanning the gap. The CDR3 is 14 amino acids. From germline, CDR1 is SEHNR and CDR2 FQNEAQ (reference sequence). CDR3 region: CASSPTSGAGELFF. The DNA for the CDR3 is TGTGCCAGCAGCCCAACCTCGGGGGCCGGGGAGCTGTTTTTT.

The CDR3 bases are TGTGCCTGGAGTTATGGACAGGGTGGCTTGGGTTCACCCCTCCACTTT. Its translation is CAWSYGQGGLGSPLHF. The chain employs TRBV30 and TRBJ1-6, with 8 positions matching TRBD1. Germline V gene lookup returns CDR1 GTSNPN and CDR2 SVGIG (reference sequence). V shed 2 bases and J 9 bases; nucleotides not matched to a gene: 12. The CDR3 is made up of 16 amino acids.